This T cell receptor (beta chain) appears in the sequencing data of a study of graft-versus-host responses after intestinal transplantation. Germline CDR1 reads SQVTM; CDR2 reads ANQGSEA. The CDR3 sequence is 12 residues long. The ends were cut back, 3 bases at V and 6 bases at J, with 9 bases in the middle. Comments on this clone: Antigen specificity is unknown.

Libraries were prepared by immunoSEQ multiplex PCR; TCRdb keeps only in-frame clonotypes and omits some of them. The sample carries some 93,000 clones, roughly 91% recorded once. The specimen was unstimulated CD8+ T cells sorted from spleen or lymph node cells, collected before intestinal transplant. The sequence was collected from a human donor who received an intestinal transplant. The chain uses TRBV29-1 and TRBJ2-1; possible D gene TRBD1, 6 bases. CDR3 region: CSVEDSPNEQFF. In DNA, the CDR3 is TGCAGCGTTGAGGACAGCCCCAATGAGCAGTTCTTC.